Shown below are 5 T cell receptor beta chains from a single sample sequenced in a study of Graves' ophthalmopathy and Graves' hyperthyroidism. Amplification of TCR beta CDR3 regions used RNA transcripts. An initial RT-PCR round employing HTBI primers preceded a second-round multiplex PCR. TCRdb redid the calling of the multiplex PCR reads with MiXCR, one entry per CDR3 protein. The sample shows fewer than 650,000 distinct CDR3 sequences, roughly 20% of them seen only once. Sequencing input: peripheral blood. The receptors shown here come from a woman aged 18 to 35 with stable Graves' hyperthyroidism. Some clones in this sample may be carry-over from other donors' samples.

V gene TRBV4-2 combines with J gene TRBJ2-2, with D maybe TRBD2 (5 bases). V dropped 0 bases and J dropped 6 bases, with 11 bases sitting between them. The germline gives CDR1 LGHNA, CDR2 YNFKEQ. This CDR3 has 15 residues. The CDR3 is CASSQDGEISGELFF. The CDR3 coding sequence is TGTGCCAGCAGCCAAGACGGGGAGATATCCGGGGAGCTGTTTTTT.

This clonotype was detected ten times or more. Germline and junction disagree at one end, which may indicate a read error. The J gene is TRBJ1-6, the V gene TRBV20-1, with no clear D. Germline CDR1 DFQATT, CDR2 SNEGSKA (reference sequence). The CDR3 is 15 amino acids. The CDR3 spells CCAGVTSSYNSPLHF. The CDR3 DNA reads TGCTGTGCTGGGGTCACGAGCTCCTATAATTCACCCCTCCACTTT.

With regard to this clonotype: This may be a read error: a much more frequent sequence differs by one nucleotide. The chain combines TRBV19 with TRBJ2-7; D gene ambiguous. With 4 bases removed from V and 3 bases from J, the gap between germline ends came to 10 bases. The germline V gene has CDR1 LNHDA and CDR2 SQIVND (reference sequence). The CDR3 is made up of 13 amino acids. Written as DNA, the CDR3 is TGTGCCAGTAGTAACTCAGGAATCTACGAGCAGTACTTC. This encodes CASSNSGIYEQYF.

The rearrangement joins TRBV12-3 or TRBV12-4 to TRBJ2-7, with 14 nucleotides matching TRBD2. This CDR3 comprises 18 residues. Germline trimming cut 6 bases from V and 2 bases from J; bases unmatched to any gene: 12. This CDR3 is CASRTGTSGRDVAYEQYF. CDR3 coding DNA: TGTGCCAGCAGAACCGGGACTAGCGGGAGAGATGTGGCCTACGAGCAGTACTTC.

This clonotype was seen at least ten times. The chain has TRBV19 and TRBJ1-5; 8 nucleotides align to TRBD1. This CDR3 has 13 amino acids. V was pared by 4 bases and J by 9 bases, with 5 bases of the junction left unmatched. CDR1 and CDR2 from the germline V gene are LNHDA and SQIVND (reference sequence). The CDR3 bases are TGTGCCAGTAGTACTAACGACAGGGGGCCCCAGCATTTT. As protein: CASSTNDRGPQHF.